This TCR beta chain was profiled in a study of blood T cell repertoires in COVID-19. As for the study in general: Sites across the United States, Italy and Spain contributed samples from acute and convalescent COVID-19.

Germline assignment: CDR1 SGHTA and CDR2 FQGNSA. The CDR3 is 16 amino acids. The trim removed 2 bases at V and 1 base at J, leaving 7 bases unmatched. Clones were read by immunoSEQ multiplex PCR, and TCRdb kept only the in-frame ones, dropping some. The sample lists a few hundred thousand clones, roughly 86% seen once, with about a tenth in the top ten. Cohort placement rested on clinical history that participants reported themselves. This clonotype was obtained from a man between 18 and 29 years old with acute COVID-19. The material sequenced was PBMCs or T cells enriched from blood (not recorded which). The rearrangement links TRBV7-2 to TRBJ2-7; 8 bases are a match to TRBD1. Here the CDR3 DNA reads TGTGCCAGCAGCTTACAGGCGAGGACAGGGTCCTACGAGCAGTACTTC. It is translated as CASSLQARTGSYEQYF.